The 31 T cell receptor beta chains presented below share a single source sample, sequenced in a study of PD-1 blockade in classical Hodgkin lymphoma. The time point: cycle 4 day 1 (C4D1), after more than five weeks of nivolumab. Each patient's relapse followed autologous stem cell transplantation, and brentuximab vedotin exposure varied. Sequenced by immunoSEQ multiplex PCR; TCRdb stores in-frame clones only, minus some. This sample has tens of thousands of clones, with approximately 78% found just once. The sequencing used peripheral blood mononuclear cells (PBMCs), collected before the fourth cycle of nivolumab. Every receptor here comes from a human donor with classical Hodgkin lymphoma.

V is TRBV2 and J is TRBJ2-5; D gene uncertain. The CDR3 consists of 16 residues. The V gene lost 4 bases and the J gene lost 4 bases, with 19 bases spanning the gap. Germline CDR1 and CDR2: SNHLY and FYNNEI. This CDR3 reads CASSVAGPTKPETQYF. CDR3 DNA: TGTGCCAGCAGTGTTGCAGGCCCCACGAAGCCAGAGACCCAGTACTTC. The variable domain in full, with the rest retrieved from reference TRBV2 and TRBJ2-5, is EPEVTQTPSHQVTQMGQEVILRCVPISNHLYFYWYRQILGQKVEFLVSFYNNEISEKSEIFDDQFSVERPDGSNFTLKIRSTKLEDSAMYFCASSVAGPTKPETQYFGPGTRLLVL.

This clone was seen a handful of times. V is TRBV10-3 and J is TRBJ2-1, with 11 nucleotides matching TRBD1. This CDR3 spans 16 amino acids. The trim removed 2 bases at V and 7 bases at J, leaving 7 bases unmatched. The germline gives CDR1 ENHRY, CDR2 SYGVKD. The CDR3 is CAISEPDRGRENEQFF. The CDR3 DNA is TGTGCCATCAGTGAGCCGGACAGGGGGCGGGAGAATGAGCAGTTCTTC.

This chain connects TRBV28 to TRBJ1-5, with D unresolved. Germline loops: CDR1 MDHEN, CDR2 SYDVKM. The length of the CDR3 is 14 residues. V lost 5 bases and J lost 6, with 14 bases in between. The CDR3 loop is CASSPLLVGQPQHF. The CDR3 DNA sequence: TGTGCCAGCAGTCCATTGTTGGTTGGTCAGCCCCAGCATTTT. Filled out from reference TRBV28 and TRBJ1-5, the complete variable domain reads DVKVTQSSRYLVKRTGEKVFLECVQDMDHENMFWYRQDPGLGLRLIYFSYDVKMKEKGDIPEGYSVSREKKERFSLILESASTNQTSMYLCASSPLLVGQPQHFGDGTRLSIL.

The chain uses TRBV5-1 and TRBJ2-2; 9 nucleotides align to TRBD2. The trim removed 3 bases at V and 2 bases at J, leaving 5 bases unmatched. The CDR3 loop spans 16 amino acids. Germline V gene lookup returns CDR1 SGHRS and CDR2 YFSETQ. CDR3 DNA: TGCGCCAGCAGCTATAGCGGGGGCCTCAACACCGGGGAGCTGTTTTTT. Its translation: CASSYSGGLNTGELFF.

This sequence joins TRBV19 and TRBJ2-2, with 7 positions matching TRBD2. The CDR3 has 18 amino acids. The junction had 15 bases not matched to a gene; V was cut back by 7 bases and J by 1 base. Germline CDR1 is LNHDA and CDR2 is SQIVND (reference sequence). The CDR3 sequence: CASKTSSAGVRNTGELFF. Written as DNA, the CDR3 is TGTGCCAGTAAAACCAGCTCGGCGGGGGTAAGGAACACCGGGGAGCTGTTTTTT.

The chain joins TRBV25-1 to TRBJ2-7, with TRBD1 as a possible D gene (6 bases). CDR1 is MGHDK and CDR2 is SYGVNS in the germline V gene. The CDR3 has 13 residues. V gave up 5 bases and J gave up 2 bases, with 10 bases separating them. The CDR3 sequence: CASSTAGAYEQYF. Here the CDR3 DNA reads TGTGCCAGCAGTACGGCAGGGGCCTACGAGCAGTACTTC.

The chain joins TRBV6-5 to TRBJ1-4, with unresolved D. The V end was cut by 5 bases, the J end by 7 bases, with 17 bases between. Germline values: CDR1 MNHEY, CDR2 SVGAGI. CDR3 size: 15 residues. The CDR3 DNA reads TGTGCCAGCAGTCCCGGGAGGGTTAGACGTGAAAAACTGTTTTTT. Translated: CASSPGRVRREKLFF.

V is TRBV13 and J is TRBJ1-1; maybe TRBD1 (5 bases). Per the germline V gene, CDR1 is PRHDT and CDR2 is FYEKMQ (reference sequence). This CDR3 region has 17 residues. The germline V and J ends were trimmed by 5 bases and 0 bases, with 19 bases remaining between them. DNA of the CDR3: TGTGCCAGCAGCAAATACATCTGGGACGGCATGAACACTGAAGCTTTCTTT. It is translated as CASSKYIWDGMNTEAFF.

This chain uses TRBV2 with TRBJ1-5, with 7 bases aligning to TRBD1. In germline, CDR1 is SNHLY, CDR2 FYNNEI. With 6 bases clipped from V and 0 bases from J, the junction kept 5 bases outside the gene matches. This CDR3 spans 15 amino acids. CDR3: CASSGGQTSNQPQHF. For the CDR3, the DNA is TGTGCCAGCAGCGGGGGACAGACTAGCAATCAGCCCCAGCATTTT.

The chain is built from TRBV5-6 and TRBJ1-1; D gene uncertain. Germline values: CDR1 SGHDT, CDR2 YYEEEE. V gave up 0 bases and J gave up 0 bases, with 15 bases separating them. This CDR3 is 17 amino acids long. CDR3 region: CASSLALGFSLNTEAFF. CDR3 DNA: TGTGCCAGCAGCTTGGCCCTGGGGTTCTCCTTGAACACTGAAGCTTTCTTT.

The chain joins TRBV5-1 to TRBJ1-5; D ambiguous. The CDR3 length is 13 residues. CDR1 SGHRS and CDR2 YFSETQ come from the germline V gene. V dropped 0 bases and J dropped 6 bases, with 7 bases sitting between them. Written as DNA, the CDR3 is TGCGCCAGCAGCTTGGATGCCAGTCAGCCCCAGCATTTT. This encodes CASSLDASQPQHF.

CDR3: CASSSSGSGETQYF. In DNA form, the CDR3 reads TGTGCCAGCAGCTCCAGCGGGAGCGGGGAGACCCAGTACTTC. The chain joins TRBV5-4 to TRBJ2-5, with TRBD2 identical over 8 bases. V was pared by 3 bases and J by 5 bases, with 6 bases of the junction left unmatched. This CDR3 region has 14 residues. Germline values: CDR1 SGHNT, CDR2 YYREEE (reference sequence).

The gene calls are TRBV2 and TRBJ1-5; D not resolved. Germline assignment: CDR1 SNHLY and CDR2 FYNNEI. The CDR3 contains 13 residues. V dropped 0 bases and J dropped 6 bases, with 6 bases sitting between them. The DNA for the CDR3 is TGTGCCAGCAGTGAAGCAGGGCTTCAGCCCCAGCATTTT. Translated, it gives CASSEAGLQPQHF.

The rearrangement joins TRBV7-6 to TRBJ2-3; D is unclear. V dropped 11 bases and J dropped 1 base, with 16 bases sitting between them. This CDR3 is 14 amino acids long. Germline CDR1 and CDR2: SGHVS and FNYEAQ. DNA for the CDR3: TGTGCCTCTTCCTGGCTTGCTGGCACAGATACGCAGTATTTT. Translated: CASSWLAGTDTQYF.

V gene TRBV12-5 combines with J gene TRBJ1-5, with TRBD1 as a possible D gene (5 bases). Trimming left V 5 bases short and J 9 bases short, with 17 bases between. Per germline, CDR1 LGHNT and CDR2 FRNRAP. The CDR3 consists of 14 residues. CDR3 sequence: CASGTTWRGGPQHF. The CDR3, as DNA: TGTGCTAGTGGTACCACTTGGCGGGGGGGGCCCCAGCATTTT.

This clone appeared once. The chain recombines TRBV29-1 with TRBJ2-3; TRBD2 matches at 15 bases. V was clipped by 3 bases and J by 4 bases; unmatched bases: 2. The CDR3 loop spans 15 amino acids. Looked up from germline, CDR1 is SQVTM and CDR2 is ANQGSEA. CDR3 in DNA: TGCAGCGTTGATGGGACTAGCGGGGGGCCAGATACGCAGTATTTT. Protein product: CSVDGTSGGPDTQYF.

The CDR3 DNA follows: TGTGCCAGCAGCCATCCCAGGACAGGAACGGACACTGAAGCTTTCTTT. It encodes CASSHPRTGTDTEAFF. The rearrangement joins TRBV7-2 to TRBJ1-1; 7 bases line up with TRBD1. The junction had 12 bases not matched to a gene; V was cut back by 5 bases and J by 3 bases. This CDR3 is built from 16 residues. The germline gives CDR1 SGHTA, CDR2 FQGNSA.

The V call is TRBV6-6, the J call TRBJ1-2; 7 bases match TRBD1. This CDR3 spans 16 amino acids. V lost 5 bases and J lost 3; bases outside the gene matches: 12. The germline gives CDR1 MNHNY, CDR2 SVGAGI (reference sequence). The CDR3 DNA reads TGTGCCAGCAGTCATGAGGGACAGTCCCGTCACTATGGCTACACCTTC. It is translated as CASSHEGQSRHYGYTF.

The count of this clone is one. This chain joins TRBV2 and TRBJ1-1, with D possibly being TRBD1 (5 bases). The CDR3 covers 14 residues. V was shortened by 6 bases and J by 6 bases, with 17 bases between the two germline ends. Germline V gene lookup returns CDR1 SNHLY and CDR2 FYNNEI. CDR3 residues: CASRSFGGGAEAFF. CDR3 sequence (DNA): TGTGCCAGCAGATCCTTTGGCGGGGGGGCTGAAGCTTTCTTT.

This clone has a single count. Sequence at one end of the junction differs from germline and may be a read error. The chain links TRBV5-4 to TRBJ2-4, with 11 bases aligning to TRBD2. CDR1 and CDR2 from the germline V gene are SGHNT and YYREEE (reference sequence). CDR3 size: 13 residues. The DNA for the CDR3 is TGTGCCAGCAGCTTGGATGGTAGCGGGGGGGCCCACTTC. Amino acids: CASSLDGSGGAHF.

As DNA, the CDR3 is TGTGCCATCGGGGACAGTTACGAGCAGTACTTC. This codes for CAIGDSYEQYF. The chain has TRBV10-3 and TRBJ2-7; TRBD1 agrees at 7 bases. Germline V gene data show CDR1 as ENHRY and CDR2 as SYGVKD. V dropped 8 bases and J dropped 4; count of bases not matched to a gene: 2. The CDR3 is 11 residues long.

CDR3: CAISEFRRTSGSGNEQFF. CDR3 DNA sequence: TGTGCCATCAGTGAGTTTCGCCGGACTAGCGGGAGTGGCAATGAGCAGTTCTTC. This chain links TRBV10-3 with TRBJ2-1; 13 bases are a match to TRBD2. This CDR3 is built from 18 residues. Losses at the gene ends were 1 base for V and 6 bases for J; bases not matched to a gene: 9. CDR1 is ENHRY, CDR2 SYGVKD, per germline.

The V call is TRBV7-3, the J call TRBJ2-3, with D tentatively TRBD2 (7 bases). Germline V gives CDR1 SGHTA, CDR2 FQGTGA. The CDR3 runs 13 residues. V dropped 7 bases and J dropped 2 bases, with 10 bases sitting between them. In nucleotides, the CDR3 is TGTGCCAGCAAGGCGGGGGCCACAGATACGCAGTATTTT. Protein sequence: CASKAGATDTQYF.

The rearrangement uses TRBV6-5 and TRBJ1-3, with D hard to call. The V end was cut by 2 bases, the J end by 2 bases, with 7 bases between. The CDR3 covers 14 residues. Germline CDR1 reads MNHEY; CDR2 reads SVGAGI. CDR3 in DNA: TGTGCCAGCAGTTACCGTCCGACTGGAAACACCATATATTTT. Residues: CASSYRPTGNTIYF.

V usage is TRBV2 and J usage is TRBJ2-1; D ambiguous. Trimming cost V 2 bases and J 0 bases, with 8 bases left between them. The CDR3 consists of 15 residues. From germline, CDR1 is SNHLY and CDR2 FYNNEI. In DNA, the CDR3 is TGTGCCAGCAGTGAACGGCGGAGCTCCTACAATGAGCAGTTCTTC. Translating it yields CASSERRSSYNEQFF.

This rearrangement joins TRBV6-5 to TRBJ2-3; TRBD1 is a possible D gene (6 bases). The length of the CDR3 is 14 residues. Germline V CDR1 and CDR2: MNHEY, SVGAGI. Trimming left V 4 bases short and J 5 bases short, with 13 bases between. CDR3 protein: CASSFGTGRDTQYF. The CDR3 DNA follows: TGTGCCAGCAGTTTCGGCACAGGGCGAGATACGCAGTATTTT.

This rearrangement joins TRBV9 to TRBJ2-1, with TRBD2 matching 10 bases. This CDR3 contains 15 residues. Germline CDR1 reads SGDLS; CDR2 reads YYNGEE. V was clipped by 4 bases and J by 2 bases; unmatched bases: 3. The chain's CDR3 is CASSLGLAAYNEQFF. The CDR3 coding sequence is TGTGCCAGCAGCTTAGGACTAGCGGCCTACAATGAGCAGTTCTTC.

The J gene is TRBJ1-2, the V gene TRBV27; D gene unclear. Trimming removed 6 bases at V and 7 bases at J, with 12 bases between. This CDR3 is 12 amino acids long. In germline, CDR1 is MNHEY, CDR2 SMNVEV (reference sequence). The CDR3 reads CASSITGGGYTF. In DNA form, the CDR3 reads TGTGCCAGCAGCATAACTGGCGGTGGCTACACCTTC.

This chain uses TRBV28 with TRBJ1-5, with 9 bases that match TRBD1. Looked up from germline, CDR1 is MDHEN and CDR2 is SYDVKM. This CDR3 spans 15 amino acids. The V and J ends lost 5 bases and 3 bases, in that order; junction bases with no gene match: 5. CDR3 protein: CASSRRDRDNQPQHF. The CDR3 nucleotides are TGTGCCAGCAGTCGCCGGGACAGGGACAATCAGCCCCAGCATTTT.

The V and J genes are TRBV15 and TRBJ2-2; D is perhaps TRBD1 or TRBD2 (5 bases each). Trimming removed 0 bases at V and 5 bases at J, with 7 bases between. The germline V gene has CDR1 LNHNV and CDR2 YYDKDF (reference sequence). The CDR3 is made up of 14 amino acids. The CDR3 loop is CATSRDGGTGELFF. The CDR3 coding sequence is TGTGCCACCAGCAGAGATGGGGGTACCGGGGAGCTGTTTTTT. Based on the CDR3 plus reference TRBV15 and TRBJ2-2, the full variable domain is DAMVIQNPRYQVTQFGKPVTLSCSQTLNHNVMYWYQQKSSQAPKLLFHYYDKDFNNEADTPDNFQSRRPNTSFCFLDIRSPGLGDTAMYLCATSRDGGTGELFFGEGSRLTVL.

The chain links TRBV10-2 to TRBJ2-7, with 14 nucleotides matching TRBD2. CDR3 size: 15 residues. V shed 2 bases and J 4 bases; nucleotides not matched to a gene: 1. CDR1 is WSHSY, CDR2 SAAADI, per germline. The DNA for the CDR3 is TGCGCCAGCAGTGAGGGACTAGCGGGGGGTTACGAGCAGTACTTC. As protein: CASSEGLAGGYEQYF.